This is a list of T cell receptor beta chains from one sample in a study of graft-versus-host responses after intestinal transplantation. This table comes from immunoSEQ multiplex PCR, and its TCRdb copy is limited to in-frame clones, with some not included. The profile shows around 100,000 clones, 85% to 95% of them singletons. Their specific antigens are unknown. This material consisted of unstimulated CD8+ T cells sorted from spleen or lymph node cells, taken before transplant. The receptors shown here come from a human donor who was the organ donor for an intestinal transplant. CDR3s include the opening cysteine and the closing phenylalanine or tryptophan. D genes are given only for firm matches. Not all rows give a size; the values are once, few, many and, for expanded clones, a class.

cdr3_aa | cdr3_nt | j_call | clone_size | v_call | d_call
CASSLASLQETQYF | TGTGCCAGCAGTTTGGCTTCTCTCCAAGAGACCCAGTACTTC | TRBJ2-5 | . | TRBV28 | .
CASSDPTRAEETQYF | TGCGCCAGCAGTGACCCAACAAGAGCCGAAGAGACCCAGTACTTC | TRBJ2-5 | . | TRBV10-1 | .
CAISESLVAGGKWHEQFF | TGTGCCATCAGTGAGTCCCTTGTAGCGGGAGGTAAATGGCATGAGCAGTTCTTC | TRBJ2-1 | . | TRBV10-3 | TRBD2
CASSLTGTYGYTF | TGTGCCAGCAGTCTCACAGGGACCTATGGCTACACCTTC | TRBJ1-2 | . | TRBV27 | .
CASSLLAGLTDTQYF | TGTGCCAGCAGCCTGCTAGCGGGCCTCACAGATACGCAGTATTTT | TRBJ2-3 | . | TRBV5-4 | TRBD2
CASSLYVGGRSYEQYF | TGTGCCAGCAGTTTATATGTTGGCGGACGCTCCTACGAGCAGTACTTC | TRBJ2-7 | . | TRBV27 | .
CASSPGGRQETQYF | TGTGCCAGCAGTCCCGGCGGACGCCAAGAGACCCAGTACTTC | TRBJ2-5 | once | TRBV28 | .
CASTKTGYNEQFF | TGTGCCAGCACCAAGACAGGATACAATGAGCAGTTCTTC | TRBJ2-1 | few | TRBV11-2 | .
CASSRYFAGNRDGEQYF | TGTGCCAGCTCCCGTTACTTCGCGGGGAATCGTGACGGCGAGCAGTACTTC | TRBJ2-7 | . | TRBV7-2 | .
CASSQGGGNSYEQYF | TGCGCCAGCAGTCAAGGGGGCGGTAACTCCTACGAGCAGTACTTC | TRBJ2-7 | . | TRBV23-1 | .
CASSWTSGSNEQYF | TGTGCCAGCAGCTGGACTAGCGGGAGCAACGAGCAGTACTTC | TRBJ2-7 | . | TRBV27 | TRBD2
CASSQAQGAGGYTF | TGCGCCAGCAGCCAAGCACAGGGGGCGGGTGGCTACACCTTC | TRBJ1-2 | . | TRBV4-1 | TRBD1
CASSASQASGREQYF | TGTGCCAGCAGCGCTAGTCAGGCTAGCGGGCGAGAGCAGTACTTC | TRBJ2-7 | . | TRBV9 | TRBD2
CASRNSGSYEQYF | TGTGCCAGCAGGAATAGCGGGAGCTACGAGCAGTACTTC | TRBJ2-7 | . | TRBV9 | TRBD2
CASRLGWTGGDTQYF | TGTGCCAGCAGGTTGGGATGGACGGGAGGAGATACGCAGTATTTT | TRBJ2-3 | . | TRBV11-3 | TRBD2
CASSQVPRDSQGYTF | TGCGCCAGCAGCCAAGTCCCCCGGGACTCACAGGGCTACACCTTC | TRBJ1-2 | . | TRBV4-1 | .
CASSLGLYTDTQYF | TGTGCCAGCAGCCTCGGACTATACACAGATACGCAGTATTTT | TRBJ2-3 | . | TRBV4-2 | .
CASSRAEDRDQPQHF | TGTGCCAGCAGCCGAGCCGAGGACCGAGATCAGCCCCAGCATTTT | TRBJ1-5 | . | TRBV7-9 | .
CASSPTAAAEAFF | TGTGCCAGCAGCCCAACAGCGGCGGCTGAAGCTTTCTTT | TRBJ1-1 | . | TRBV6-6 | .
CASSSNRVEDYGYTF | TGTGCCAGCAGCTCGAACAGGGTGGAAGACTATGGCTACACCTTC | TRBJ1-2 | . | TRBV28 | .
CASSLAAGGNQPQHF | TGTGCCAGCAGCTTGGCGGCAGGGGGCAATCAGCCCCAGCATTTT | TRBJ1-5 | . | TRBV5-5 | .
CASSLVHVWGTYGYTF | TGTGCCAGCAGCTTAGTACACGTTTGGGGGACCTATGGCTACACCTTC | TRBJ1-2 | . | TRBV7-9 | .
CASSLGDGERAYNEQFF | TGTGCCAGCAGTTTAGGGGACGGGGAGCGGGCCTACAATGAGCAGTTCTTC | TRBJ2-1 | . | TRBV28 | .
CASSPGQRADGYTF | TGTGCCAGCAGTCCGGGACAGCGGGCGGATGGCTACACCTTC | TRBJ1-2 | once | TRBV6-1 | TRBD1
CASSLAGGLAGVAKNIQYF | TGTGCCAGCAGCTTAGCGGGAGGACTAGCGGGAGTGGCCAAAAACATTCAGTACTTC | TRBJ2-4 | . | TRBV7-2 | TRBD2
CASSSTGAPSYEQYF | TGTGCCAGCAGCTCCACAGGGGCCCCCTCCTACGAGCAGTACTTC | TRBJ2-7 | . | TRBV7-9 | TRBD1
CASSSPQPTGHYEQYF | TGTGCCAGCAGTTCCCCCCAGCCAACAGGCCACTACGAGCAGTACTTC | TRBJ2-7 | . | TRBV28 | .
CSVAPAKNIQYF | TGCAGCGTTGCACCAGCCAAAAACATTCAGTACTTC | TRBJ2-4 | once | TRBV29-1 | .
CASSFGTSGYEQYF | TGTGCCAGCAGCTTCGGGACTAGCGGCTACGAGCAGTACTTC | TRBJ2-7 | . | TRBV7-6 | TRBD2
CASSLDGTMYEQYF | TGTGCCAGCAGCTTGGACGGGACTATGTACGAGCAGTACTTC | TRBJ2-7 | . | TRBV5-4 | TRBD2
CASSLSNEQFF | TGTGCCAGCAGCCTGTCCAATGAGCAGTTCTTC | TRBJ2-1 | . | TRBV11-1 | .
CASSTRWLASNTGELFF | TGTGCCAGCAGCACCCGATGGCTAGCGAGTAACACCGGGGAGCTGTTTTTT | TRBJ2-2 | . | TRBV21-1 | .
CASSFAAGDSLINEQFF | TGTGCCAGCAGCTTCGCAGCGGGAGATTCGTTGATCAATGAGCAGTTCTTC | TRBJ2-1 | . | TRBV5-6 | TRBD2
CASSYSAAYNEQFF | TGTGCCAGCAGTTACTCCGCCGCTTACAATGAGCAGTTCTTC | TRBJ2-1 | few | TRBV6-6 | .
CASSYSGSGELFF | TGTGCCAGCAGTTACTCCGGGTCCGGGGAGCTGTTTTTT | TRBJ2-2 | . | TRBV6-5 | .
CASSVQGLAGNEQFF | TGTGCCAGCAGCGTACAGGGACTAGCGGGCAATGAGCAGTTCTTC | TRBJ2-1 | . | TRBV9 | TRBD2
CASSWGDEAFF | TGTGCCAGTAGTTGGGGGGATGAAGCTTTCTTT | TRBJ1-1 | once | TRBV19 | .
CASSDWEKLFF | TGTGCCAGCAGTGATTGGGAAAAACTGTTTTTT | TRBJ1-4 | . | TRBV2 | .
CASSLFGGNTIYF | TGCGCCAGCAGCTTGTTTGGGGGAAACACCATATATTTT | TRBJ1-3 | . | TRBV5-1 | .
CSVGDRGRLTDTQYF | TGCAGCGTGGGGGACAGGGGAAGGTTAACAGATACGCAGTATTTT | TRBJ2-3 | . | TRBV29-1 | TRBD1
CAWSVLPAGVGDTQYF | TGTGCCTGGAGTGTACTCCCAGCGGGAGTAGGGGATACGCAGTATTTT | TRBJ2-3 | . | TRBV30 | TRBD2
CASSLSGLNQPQHF | TGTGCCAGCAGTTTATCAGGGTTAAATCAGCCCCAGCATTTT | TRBJ1-5 | . | TRBV27 | .
CASSLGYRGYEQYF | TGTGCCAGCAGTTTAGGATACAGGGGCTACGAGCAGTACTTC | TRBJ2-7 | . | TRBV28 | TRBD1
CASSPGQGQFF | TGCGCCAGCAGCCCGGGACAGGGGCAGTTCTTC | TRBJ2-1 | . | TRBV5-1 | TRBD1
CASRGKRGTDTQYF | TGTGCCAGCAGGGGAAAGCGGGGCACAGATACGCAGTATTTT | TRBJ2-3 | . | TRBV7-9 | .
CATSRDRNEQFF | TGTGCCACCAGCAGAGATCGGAATGAGCAGTTCTTC | TRBJ2-1 | . | TRBV15 | .
CACRAYNEQFF | TGTGCCTGCCGGGCCTACAATGAGCAGTTCTTC | TRBJ2-1 | once | TRBV30 | .
CASMGLVTGELFF | TGTGCCAGCATGGGACTAGTGACCGGGGAGCTGTTTTTT | TRBJ2-2 | . | TRBV6-1 | TRBD2
CASSQDRAGELFF | TGCGCCAGCAGCCAAGACAGGGCCGGGGAGCTGTTTTTT | TRBJ2-2 | . | TRBV4-1 | .
CASSQDLRGGAFSTEAFF | TGCGCCAGCAGCCAAGATCTGAGAGGGGGCGCGTTTAGCACTGAAGCTTTCTTT | TRBJ1-1 | . | TRBV4-1 | TRBD1
CASSQEADGVFLGQPQHF | TGCGCCAGCAGCCAAGAAGCGGACGGAGTGTTCCTCGGTCAGCCCCAGCATTTT | TRBJ1-5 | . | TRBV4-1 | .
CASSLGPEQYF | TGTGCCAGCAGCTTGGGTCCCGAGCAGTACTTC | TRBJ2-7 | . | TRBV13 | .
CASSHAGEIYEQYF | TGCGCCAGCAGCCACGCCGGGGAGATCTACGAGCAGTACTTC | TRBJ2-7 | . | TRBV4-1 | .
CAPRRRRQETQYF | TGTGCCCCGAGGAGACGGAGACAAGAGACCCAGTACTTC | TRBJ2-5 | . | TRBV30 | .